This TCR beta chain was captured in a study of cytomegalovirus exposure and HLA in healthy donors. For the study at large: The 90 to 150 validation repertoires, a later analysis reported, used the same platform as the 650 to 800 repertoires from the first cohort.

For this clone: The antigen remains undetermined.

Generated by immunoSEQ multiplex PCR, the TCRdb table keeps only in-frame clones and is missing some. The data show some 170,000 clones, about 87% seen once. General study findings and limits: There were 150 to 200 TCR beta chains listed as cytomegalovirus-associated. In vitro experiments confirmed that a few CMV-associated chains were specific for CMV antigens. High specificity and sensitivity for cytomegalovirus status were reported for the classifier.

This CDR3 region has 20 residues. J was trimmed by 6 bases and V by 5 bases; bases with no gene match: 21. The germline CDR1 and CDR2 sequences are MNHEY and SMNVEV (reference sequence). The V gene is TRBV27, the J gene TRBJ2-3; 12 bases match TRBD2. Sequenced: PBMCs. The sequence was obtained from a woman aged 25 to 45 in good health and CMV-seronegative. CDR3 nucleotides: TGTGCCAGCAGTCATCGGTTCCTTGGGCTAGCGGGGGGGCACGCCGATACGCAGTATTTT. Translation: CASSHRFLGLAGGHADTQYF.